The rows below give T cell receptor beta chains drawn from one sample of a study of sequential checkpoint blockade in melanoma. Libraries were prepared by immunoSEQ multiplex PCR; TCRdb keeps only in-frame clonotypes and omits some of them. The table records about 6,100 clones, less than 60% of them present only once. The input for sequencing was CD8+ T cells sorted from blood (inferred from file names), taken from a patient given nivolumab and ipilimumab in sequence. All receptors come from a human patient with melanoma. Some clones in this sample may be carry-over from other donors' samples. CDR3s include the opening cysteine and the closing phenylalanine or tryptophan.

15	TRBV6-5	CASSYGTGGMYEQYF
14	TRBV5-6	CASSRVVGGEKLFF
15	TRBV2	CASSEVSGVHYGYTF
14	TRBV15	CATSSLTQGFEAFF
15	TRBV6-1	CASRDDRVAYDEQYF
13	TRBV28	CASSPWAQETQYF
15	TRBV9	CASSPSGQADQPQHF
12	TRBV30	CALDRGKIEAFF
14	TRBV25-1	CASSSEGGNYGYTF
15	TRBV4-1	CASSQISGDDSPLHF
16	TRBV13	CASSFGGTGPNTEAFF
13	TRBV11-3	CASSSSGTGEQYF
12	TRBV29-1	CSVAGTGYEQYF
12	TRBV9	CASSVGQTEAFF
11	TRBV25-1	CASGRGRSLHF
16	TRBV19	CASSIQGSSYNSPLHF
17	TRBV19	CASSIEPGEGSNQPQHF
13	TRBV11-2	CASSLDAGGEQFF
13	TRBV9	CASSPRQGIGYTF
13	TRBV5-4	CASSWDSFYGYTF
16	TRBV5-6	CARSLVHRQGSHEQYF
14	TRBV2	CASSGKGTTYEQYF
14	TRBV5-5	CASSLSGWIFEQYF
14	TRBV4-1	CASSQGTGMDEQYF
15	TRBV4-3	CASSQGTGVGYGYTF
18	TRBV21-1	CASSKGGGRGPNSYEQYF
15	TRBV13	CASSLRGTGNYEQYF
14	TRBV6-5	CASSYSEGAYEQYF
14	TRBV5-6	CASSFGTGDTEAFF
14	TRBV19	CASSPGTGRAEAFF
14	TRBV7-6	CASSLRTGNQPQHF
15	TRBV11-2	CASSLDPGPLYEQYF
14	TRBV13	CASSLGHGNTEAFF
16	TRBV5-2	CASSQDSGVSNYGYTF
16	TRBV5-3	CASPFPQSSTGNTIYF
16	TRBV28	CASSIIAGGLSYEQYF
12	TRBV13	CASSLERNEQFF
14	TRBV28	CASSLILRGFEQYF
15	TRBV27	CASSSNRVVGEKLFF
15	TRBV7-3	CASSPDRGNAFEQYF
14	TRBV5-1	CASSLGGQTYEQYF
14	TRBV6-6	CASRDRGMNTEAFF
13	TRBV6-5	CASSPGTGREQYF
14	TRBV7-9	CASSPGGSGYGYTF